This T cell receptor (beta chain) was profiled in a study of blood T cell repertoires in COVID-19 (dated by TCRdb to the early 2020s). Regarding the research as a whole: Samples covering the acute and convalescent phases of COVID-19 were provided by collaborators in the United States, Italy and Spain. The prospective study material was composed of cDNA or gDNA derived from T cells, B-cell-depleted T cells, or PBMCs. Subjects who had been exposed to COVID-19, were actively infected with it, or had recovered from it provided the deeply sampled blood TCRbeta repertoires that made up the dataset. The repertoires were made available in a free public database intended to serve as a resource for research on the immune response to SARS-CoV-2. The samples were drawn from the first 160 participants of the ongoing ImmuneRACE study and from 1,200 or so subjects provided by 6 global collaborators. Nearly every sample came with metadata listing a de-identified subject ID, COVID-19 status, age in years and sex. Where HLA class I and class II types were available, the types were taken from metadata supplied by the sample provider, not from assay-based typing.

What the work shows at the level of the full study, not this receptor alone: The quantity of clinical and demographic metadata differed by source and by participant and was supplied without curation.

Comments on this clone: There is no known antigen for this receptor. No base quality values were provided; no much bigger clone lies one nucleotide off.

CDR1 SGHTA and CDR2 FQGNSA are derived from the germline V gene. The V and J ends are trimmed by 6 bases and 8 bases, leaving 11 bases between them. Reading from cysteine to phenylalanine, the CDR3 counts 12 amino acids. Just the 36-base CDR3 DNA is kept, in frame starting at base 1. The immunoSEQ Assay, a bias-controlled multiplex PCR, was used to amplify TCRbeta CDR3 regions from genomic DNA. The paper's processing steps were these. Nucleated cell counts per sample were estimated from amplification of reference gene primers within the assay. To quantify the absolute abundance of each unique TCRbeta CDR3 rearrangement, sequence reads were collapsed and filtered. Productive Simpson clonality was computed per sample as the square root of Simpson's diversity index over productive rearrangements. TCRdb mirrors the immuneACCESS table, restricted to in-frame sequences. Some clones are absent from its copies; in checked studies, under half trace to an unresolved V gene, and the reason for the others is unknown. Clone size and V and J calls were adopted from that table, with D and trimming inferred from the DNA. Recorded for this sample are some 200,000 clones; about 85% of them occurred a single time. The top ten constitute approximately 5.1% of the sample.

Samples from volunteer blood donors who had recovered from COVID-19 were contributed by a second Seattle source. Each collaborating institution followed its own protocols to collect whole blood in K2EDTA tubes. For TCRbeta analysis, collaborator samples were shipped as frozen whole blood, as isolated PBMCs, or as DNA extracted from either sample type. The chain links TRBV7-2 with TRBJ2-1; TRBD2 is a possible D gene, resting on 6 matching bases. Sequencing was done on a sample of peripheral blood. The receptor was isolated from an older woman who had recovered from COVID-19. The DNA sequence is TGTGCCAGCAGTTCGACGGGGGATGAGCAGTTCTTC. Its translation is CASSSTGDEQFF.